This T cell receptor beta chain derives from a study of T-cell memory formation after mild COVID-19. Overall study findings and caveats: Second-wave clones that peaked on day 37 lacked confirmed SARS-CoV-2 specificity. Contracting CD4+ clones were located mainly in CM and EM, and CD8+ clones in EMRA.

MiXCR was run by TCRdb on the 5' RACE reads, yielding one entry per CDR3 protein. The top ten clones hold under 30% of a sample with about 270,000 distinct CDR3 sequences, about a sixth of them seen once. In regard to this clonotype: Its antigen is currently unknown.

The CDR3 sequence is 13 residues long. V lost 7 bases and J lost 3; bases outside the gene matches: 6. Germline values: CDR1 DFQATT, CDR2 SNEGSKA (reference sequence). The sample consisted of PBMCs or a T cell subset sorted from them (not recorded which). The sequence came from a man between 18 and 29 years old who had mild COVID-19 (a few samples of this study predate the infection). Cell type and time point are not known. The gene calls are TRBV20-1 and TRBJ1-5, with 7 bases that match TRBD1. CDR3 DNA: TGCAGTGGGGAGACAGGGTACAATCAGCCCCAGCATTTT. It codes for CSGETGYNQPQHF.